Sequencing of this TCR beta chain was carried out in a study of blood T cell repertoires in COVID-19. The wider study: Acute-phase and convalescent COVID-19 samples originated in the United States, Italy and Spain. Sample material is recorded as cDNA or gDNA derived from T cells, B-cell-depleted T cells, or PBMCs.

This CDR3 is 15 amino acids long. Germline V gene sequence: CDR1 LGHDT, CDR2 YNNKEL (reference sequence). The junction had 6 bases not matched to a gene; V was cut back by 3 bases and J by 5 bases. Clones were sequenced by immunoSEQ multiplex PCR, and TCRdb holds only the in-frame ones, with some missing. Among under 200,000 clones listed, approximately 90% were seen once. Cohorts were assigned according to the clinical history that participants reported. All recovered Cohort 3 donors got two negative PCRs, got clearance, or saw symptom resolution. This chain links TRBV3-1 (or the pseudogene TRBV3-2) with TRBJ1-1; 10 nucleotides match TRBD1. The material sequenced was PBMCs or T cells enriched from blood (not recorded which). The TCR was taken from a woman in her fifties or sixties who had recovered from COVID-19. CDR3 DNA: TGTGCCAGCAGCCACTCGGACAGGGGGATAACTGAAGCTTTCTTT. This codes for CASSHSDRGITEAFF.